The 5 T cell receptor beta chains reported below all come from one sample, sequenced in a study of cytomegalovirus exposure and HLA in healthy donors. The primer mix had 60 Vbeta and 13 Jbeta primers. Libraries were prepared by immunoSEQ multiplex PCR; TCRdb keeps only in-frame clonotypes and omits some of them. The sample lists some 140,000 clones; roughly 78% were seen once. What was sequenced was PBMCs. The receptors were gathered from a man under 40 in good health.

For this clone: The same CDR3 is also encoded by other DNA sequences in this sample. The CDR3 loop reads CASSARQGADTEAFF. As DNA, the CDR3 is TGTGCCAGCAGCGCCAGACAGGGGGCTGATACTGAAGCTTTCTTT. The rearrangement uses TRBV7-2 and TRBJ1-1, with 10 bases fitting TRBD1. V shed 5 bases, J shed 5 bases, and the junction held 8 bases outside the gene matches. The CDR3 is 15 residues long. Germline lookup yields CDR1 SGHTA and CDR2 FQGNSA.

The chain employs TRBV2 and TRBJ2-5; D not resolved. The CDR3 is 11 amino acids. Per the germline V gene, CDR1 is SNHLY and CDR2 is FYNNEI. V was clipped by 6 bases and J by 5 bases, with 7 bases between them. Here the CDR3 reads CASRRPETQYF. As DNA, the CDR3 is TGTGCCAGCAGGAGGCCGGAGACCCAGTACTTC.

The chain combines TRBV7-9 with TRBJ2-7; TRBD1 matches 9 bases. Germline CDR1 reads SEHNR; CDR2 reads FQNEAQ (reference sequence). The V gene end was trimmed by 3 bases and the J gene end by 5 bases; junction bases not matched to a gene: 8. The CDR3 has 15 residues. This CDR3 is CASSFFRTGEDEQYF. DNA of the CDR3: TGTGCCAGCAGCTTTTTCCGGACAGGGGAGGACGAGCAGTACTTC.

The chain couples TRBV30 to TRBJ1-2; D possibly corresponds to TRBD1 (5 bases). V was pared by 4 bases and J by 4 bases, with 10 bases between. In germline, CDR1 is GTSNPN, CDR2 SVGIG (reference sequence). This CDR3 spans 12 amino acids. The CDR3 reads CAWTVGAYGYTF. In nucleotides, the CDR3 is TGTGCCTGGACGGTAGGGGCCTATGGCTACACCTTC. The entire variable domain, with the rest obtained from reference TRBV30 and TRBJ1-2, is as follows: SQTIHQWPATLVQPVGSPLSLECTVEGTSNPNLYWYRQAAGRGLQLLFYSVGIGQISSEVPQNLSASRPQDRQFILSSKKLLLSDSGFYLCAWTVGAYGYTFGSGTRLTVV.

V usage is TRBV19 and J usage is TRBJ1-1, with D unclear. The CDR3 contains 16 residues. Trimming stripped 1 base from V and 1 base from J, with 13 bases between. Germline V gene sequence: CDR1 LNHDA, CDR2 SQIVND (reference sequence). The CDR3 coding sequence is TGTGCCAGTAGTATAGGAGGCGGATTTACGAACACTGAAGCTTTCTTT. Translating gives CASSIGGGFTNTEAFF. Filled out from reference TRBV19 and TRBJ1-1, the complete variable domain reads DGGITQSPKYLFRKEGQNVTLSCEQNLNHDAMYWYRQDPGQGLRLIYYSQIVNDFQKGDIAEGYSVSREKKESFPLTVTSAQKNPTAFYLCASSIGGGFTNTEAFFGQGTRLTVV.